This is a list of T cell receptor beta chains from one sample in a study of T-cell memory formation after mild COVID-19. One entry per CDR3 protein, called by TCRdb with MiXCR from the 5' RACE reads. The data hold around 130,000 distinct CDR3 sequences, with around 6.3% observed a single time. The specimen was PBMCs or a T cell subset sorted from them (not recorded which). Every receptor here comes from an adult woman who had mild COVID-19 (a few samples of this study predate the infection). Cell type and time point are not known. Each CDR3 is given without its conserved first and last residue. Part of the rows lack a size; the others show once, few, many or a class for expanded clones.

j_call cdr3_length clone_size v_call cdr3_aa
TRBJ1-2 10 many TRBV25-1 ASSKQGYGYT
TRBJ2-3 14 - TRBV4-1 ASSEVETSAADTQY
TRBJ2-1 13 - TRBV2 ASSPQGGGHNEQF
TRBJ1-1 11 many TRBV18 ASSPIQNTEAF
TRBJ2-7 12 - TRBV21-1 ASSKFRGRNEQY
TRBJ2-7 13 - TRBV5-6 ASSNTGTDSYEQY
TRBJ1-1 10 many TRBV12-3/TRBV12-4 ASSLTRGEAF
TRBJ1-5 13 - TRBV24-1 ATSGLTDSNQPQH
TRBJ2-3 14 few TRBV7-9 ASSSLSHLTSPPQY
TRBJ1-1 12 - TRBV6-4 ASSDFLGSTEAF
TRBJ2-2 12 - TRBV12-3/TRBV12-4 ASKRQGPTGELF
TRBJ2-7 14 - TRBV12-3/TRBV12-4 ASSLGLAGGVYEQY
TRBJ2-3 11 many TRBV12-3/TRBV12-4 ASSLPNSDTQY
TRBJ2-2 11 - TRBV2 ASGRTNTGELF
TRBJ2-3 14 many TRBV11-2 ASSLGGQTSTDTQY
TRBJ2-1 11 few TRBV27 ASSFGTSYHRF
TRBJ2-5 11 many TRBV12-3/TRBV12-4 ASSLGGSQTQY
TRBJ2-7 13 - TRBV5-1 ASRSWTGPTYEQY
TRBJ2-3 14 - TRBV12-3/TRBV12-4 ASSVRGGGTTDTQY
TRBJ2-2 14 many TRBV7-2 ASSLAGVANTGELF
TRBJ2-3 14 few TRBV18 ASSPVSGRSTDTQY
TRBJ1-2 11 - TRBV12-3/TRBV12-4 ASRKTANDGYT
TRBJ2-1 11 - TRBV27 ASSSDRRNEQF
TRBJ2-1 13 many TRBV5-1 ASSLDGSGRQGEF
TRBJ1-1 11 - TRBV18 ASSPSIRTEAF
TRBJ1-1 12 - TRBV30 AWKGSAAGAEAF
TRBJ1-5 13 - TRBV18 ASSPGRIPNQPQH
TRBJ1-1 13 many TRBV5-1 ASSLVGQMNTEAF
TRBJ2-3 14 few TRBV7-2 ASSLALAGGPDTQY
TRBJ1-3 14 few TRBV5-1 ASSLDGVLPGNTIY
TRBJ1-1 11 - TRBV29-1 SVTGALNTEAF
TRBJ1-2 12 - TRBV4-3 ASSARGFDYGYT
TRBJ2-3 14 many TRBV7-2 ASSLTLSGARDTQY
TRBJ1-1 13 - TRBV11-2 ASSGIGQGAGEAF
TRBJ2-5 10 many TRBV5-1 ASGGAGETQY
TRBJ1-2 11 - TRBV30 AWSLRQGNGYT
TRBJ1-1 12 many TRBV7-6 ASSQDNLNTEAF
TRBJ1-5 12 few TRBV6-5 ASSDRGHNQPQH
TRBJ1-1 11 - TRBV20-1 SARAGVDTEAF
TRBJ2-7 14 many TRBV24-1 ATSEAGLAGSYEQY
TRBJ2-5 14 few TRBV7-9 ASSFYFTGRQETQY
TRBJ2-5 11 many TRBV5-1 ASSLGGQETQY
TRBJ2-1 13 few TRBV5-1 ASSLASFGGGEQF
TRBJ1-1 13 many TRBV4-1 ASSLGQGPLLGAF
TRBJ1-2 11 many TRBV7-2 ASSQQGDYGYT
TRBJ1-2 14 - TRBV20-1 SAITAGTGEKYGYT